This T cell receptor (beta chain) was observed in a study of blood T cell repertoires in COVID-19. This CDR3 spans 14 amino acids. In germline, CDR1 is SNHLY, CDR2 FYNNEI. Trimming cost V 6 bases and J 3 bases; bases outside gene matches: 4. Profiling relied on immunoSEQ multiplex PCR, and the TCRdb table lists in-frame clones only, not all of them. The sample has 300,000 to 400,000 clones; more than 70% are singletons. The sequenced sample was PBMCs or T cells enriched from blood (not recorded which). V and J are TRBV2 and TRBJ2-3, with 9 nucleotides matching TRBD1. The TCR originated in a woman aged 18-29 years who had recovered from COVID-19. CDR3 coding DNA: TGTGCCAGCAGGGGGACAGGGCCGACAGATACGCAGTATTTT. Translating gives CASRGTGPTDTQYF.